The sequence of this TCR beta chain was determined in a study of cytomegalovirus exposure and HLA in healthy donors (dated by TCRdb to 2016 to 2017). For the wider study: According to an earlier analysis of a few hundred of the donors, some 180 million T cells yielded 90 million to 140 million unique TCR beta sequences and 276 Gb of sequence data. An early release that covered about 640 HLA-typed donors contained 300 to 350 gigabases of sequencing data and about 93 million unique TCR sequences. The genetic ancestry cluster associated with self-reported Caucasian donors included around 76% of the roughly 400 genotyped donors. The study was designed to test whether signatures of past pathogen exposure could be identified by cataloging public T cell receptors. The study profiled the T cell repertoires of under 850 subjects by immunosequencing and related them to cytomegalovirus serostatus. A separate validation cohort of over a hundred different subjects was used in addition to the approximately 640-subject first cohort. High-throughput TCR immunosequencing, statistical association of individual TCRs with disease status, and machine learning were combined to predict cytomegalovirus infection status. A later analysis re-examined previously published TCR beta repertoires from around 670 donors and added high-resolution HLA genotyping to investigate patterns of TCR occurrence. Rather than using new phenotypic data, the later analysis identified candidate immune exposures from TCR beta sequences and from how often those sequences occurred across donors. To decide whether each TCR beta V gene segment behaved as functional or pseudogenic, an earlier analysis of some 600 of the donors relied on high-throughput TCR beta sequencing. Donor age, sex, ethnicity and CMV serostatus were compiled alongside the repertoire data. A later genetic analysis took genome-wide SNP genotypes for about 55% of the roughly 670 donors and used that subset as a discovery cohort. All discovery cohort repertoires had been generated using a single sequencing platform. HLA typing included class I and class II loci at four-digit resolution. Typing coverage differed by locus: A, B, C, DRB1 and DQB1 were typed in roughly 620-630 donors, DQA1 in about 500, DPA1 in roughly 590, and DPB1 in just under 490. Five DR-DQ haplotypes were treated as single units for association and clustering because of strong linkage in the cohort. Across around 400 genotyped donors of the cohort, an average of approximately 240,000 unique TCR beta nucleotide sequences per donor were sequenced, and 15% to 20% of those sequences were non-productive. What the study reported, not specific to this receptor: The sequencing pipeline was judged likely to have produced a cluster of highly shared sequence variants as a technical artifact. A further reported finding was that TCR beta sequences accurately predicted the HLA-A and HLA-B alleles for most subjects in the first cohort. A total of some 180 TCR beta chains were listed by the study as associated with cytomegalovirus. For the cohort, immune exposure information was limited to CMV serostatus. In a later analysis, TCR association rates were found to vary across HLA loci, with the most associated TCRs seen for DRB1 alleles and the fewest for HLA-C alleles. In a later analysis, HLA-associated TCR beta chains showed more clonal expansion and lower generation probabilities than non-associated chains that were equally common. The presence/absence analyses assumed that sequencing depth was roughly uniform across donors, and that assumption may not be true. V-gene and J-gene trimming of TCR beta chains was associated with a missense DCLRE1C variant in a later genetic analysis, and the association was replicated in an independent cohort. The classifier was reported to diagnose cytomegalovirus status with high specificity and sensitivity in both the original cohort and the validation cohort. Because HLA typing was missing for some donors at each locus, association tests included only the typed subset. Only TCR beta chains were sequenced in this cohort, and the absence of alpha or paired-chain data limited detectable features. Because the 87-base-pair reads could not distinguish some IMGT-functional V segments, including TRBV6-2 and TRBV6-3, those segments were excluded. At a false discovery rate of 0.05, a later analysis linked about 16,000 TCR beta sequences to specific HLA alleles. Because counts were too low, about 18 rarely observed V segments, including chromosome 9 orphons, were excluded from the earlier analysis of around 640 of the donors. A later genetic analysis reported fewer N-insertions in productive TCRs among donors in an Asian-associated ancestry cluster than the approximately 670-donor mean. An earlier analysis of approximately 540 of the donors showed that most TCR beta V segments appeared in productive rearrangements either about 90% or about 30% of the time, which broadly matched IMGT annotations. The authors suggested that the approach could potentially be generalized to other disease states and immunological phenotypes. In vitro tests confirmed that a few of the cytomegalovirus-associated TCR beta chains recognize cytomegalovirus antigens. Most TCR sequences were seen in very few donors, while some public TCRs were found in many individuals. Linkage disequilibrium might explain the correlated functional status among segregating V segments, but an unknown experimental factor could not be ruled out. Several of the top co-occurrence clusters appeared to be linked to parvovirus B19, influenza, CMV and Epstein-Barr virus, according to a later analysis. According to a later analysis, most CMV-associated TCR beta chains appeared to be HLA-restricted, and the HLA associations seemed to be driven largely by CMV exposure. Assigning TCR associations to individual alleles was difficult when HLA alleles, especially DR and DQ, strongly co-occurred.

In the case of this clone: No cognate antigen has been identified for it. No base-level quality is on record; no much larger clone is a single base apart.

The cohort comprised hundreds of healthy bone marrow donors. Cohort members were all nominally healthy when sampled, although unrecorded immune exposures were likely present. The donor tested CMV seronegative, placing the donor among the 350 to 400 seronegative members of the cohort. Each donor provided a peripheral blood sample, and peripheral blood mononuclear cells were used for TCR beta sequencing. The Qiagen DNeasy Blood Extraction Kit was used to extract genomic DNA from the blood cell samples. Taken from the germline V gene, the CDR1 and CDR2 loops are SQVTM and ANQGSEA. The CDR3 measures 15 amino acids from cysteine to phenylalanine. Left in the record is the CDR3 DNA by itself, 45 bases read in frame from the first base. Receptor libraries were prepared by the immunoSEQ multiplex PCR assay. The multiplex PCR relied on a mix of 60 forward primers for TCR Vbeta segments and 13 reverse primers for TCR Jbeta segments. Amplification of the CDR3 region of rearranged TCR beta genes was performed with a multiplex PCR assay on genomic DNA. Amplified TCR beta libraries were sequenced as 87-base-pair reads on the Illumina HiSeq System. The authors' pipeline ran thus. Across the roughly 670 repertoires, a later analysis counted approximately 75 million unique TCR beta chains, some 11 million of which were shared by at least two donors. A nearest-neighbor algorithm error-corrected the raw reads and collapsed the reads into unique sequences, merging closely related sequences to remove PCR and sequencing errors. Alignment of CDR3 sequences to IMGT reference sequences was used to assign V, D and J gene segments. For a sequence to be retained, a match of at least six nucleotides to both a V gene segment and a J gene segment was required. A rearrangement counted as productive if the CDR3 had no stop codons and remained in frame with V and J, and every other rearrangement counted as non-productive. CDR3 was defined by IMGT convention, running from the second conserved V-encoded cysteine to the conserved J-encoded phenylalanine. The earlier analysis of fewer than 700 of the donors excluded sequences that lacked an unambiguous match to a single V gene segment. In an earlier analysis of some 590 of the donors, a V segment was called functional when productive rearrangements were above 56.7%, and segregating when the standard deviation between donors exceeded 5%. To diagnose cytomegalovirus status from the catalog of TCR beta chain sequences, a statistical classification framework was built. A later analysis assigned V and J genes by comparing TCR nucleotide sequences with IMGT/GENE-DB human TR gene sequences. A later analysis assigned CDR3 sequences and most-parsimonious VDJ recombination scenarios with the TCRdist pipeline. In a later analysis, each TCR beta chain was defined by its CDR3 amino acid sequence together with its V-gene family, and reads without a unique V-gene family were excluded. To address suspected cross-contamination and a sequencing artifact, a later analysis removed approximately 600 highly shared, low-generation-probability nucleotide sequences. A later analysis calculated a clonal expansion index for each public chain from normalized within-repertoire ranks of inferred template counts. In a later analysis, generation probabilities were computed with a VDJ recombination model fitted to out-of-frame rearrangements, and the resulting probabilities were checked against IGoR. In a later analysis, hypergeometric tests were used to score TCR-TCR, TCR-HLA and TCR-CMV co-occurrence, with a repertoire-size bias correction applied to TCR pairs. False discovery rates were estimated in a later analysis by permuting HLA or CMV assignments 20 times. In a later analysis, co-occurring TCRs were grouped with DBSCAN, and TCRdist sequence similarity was added when clustering was performed within HLA-allele-positive subsets. Repertoires with fewer than 30,000 or more than 120,000 public chains were left out of co-occurrence clustering, as were five repertoires with anomalous nucleotide sharing. The table was pulled from immuneACCESS by TCRdb, which kept in-frame rearrangements only. Such tables lose some clones; where checked, under half of the loss comes from unresolved V genes, and the rest has no known cause. The DNA was the basis for D and trimming; V, J and clone size are from that table. This sample holds about 200,000 clones; roughly three quarters were observed only once. The ten largest clones represent around 1.7% of the sample.

Sequencing was done on a sample of PBMCs. The clonotype comes from a man aged 45 to 65 in good health and CMV-seronegative. In this chain, TRBV29-1 is recombined with TRBJ2-5; TRBD1 might be the D gene, on 6 matching bases. The last part of the DNA fits TRBJ2-7 better; the J call may be wrong. The DNA reads TGCAGCGTTAATAAGAGGGGACACCACTCCTACGAGCAGTACTTC. This translates into CSVNKRGHHSYEQYF.